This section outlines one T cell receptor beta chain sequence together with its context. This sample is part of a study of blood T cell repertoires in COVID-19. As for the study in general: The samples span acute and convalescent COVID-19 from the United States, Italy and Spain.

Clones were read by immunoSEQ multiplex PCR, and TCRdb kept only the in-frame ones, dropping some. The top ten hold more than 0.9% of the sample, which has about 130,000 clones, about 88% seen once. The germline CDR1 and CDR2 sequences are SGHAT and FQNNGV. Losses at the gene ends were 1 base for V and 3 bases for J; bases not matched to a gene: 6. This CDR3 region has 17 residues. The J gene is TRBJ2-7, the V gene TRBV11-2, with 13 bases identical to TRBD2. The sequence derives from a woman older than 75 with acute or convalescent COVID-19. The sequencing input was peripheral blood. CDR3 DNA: TGTGCCAGCAGCTTAGTGAGGACTAGCGGGAGAAACTACGAGCAGTACTTC. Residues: CASSLVRTSGRNYEQYF.